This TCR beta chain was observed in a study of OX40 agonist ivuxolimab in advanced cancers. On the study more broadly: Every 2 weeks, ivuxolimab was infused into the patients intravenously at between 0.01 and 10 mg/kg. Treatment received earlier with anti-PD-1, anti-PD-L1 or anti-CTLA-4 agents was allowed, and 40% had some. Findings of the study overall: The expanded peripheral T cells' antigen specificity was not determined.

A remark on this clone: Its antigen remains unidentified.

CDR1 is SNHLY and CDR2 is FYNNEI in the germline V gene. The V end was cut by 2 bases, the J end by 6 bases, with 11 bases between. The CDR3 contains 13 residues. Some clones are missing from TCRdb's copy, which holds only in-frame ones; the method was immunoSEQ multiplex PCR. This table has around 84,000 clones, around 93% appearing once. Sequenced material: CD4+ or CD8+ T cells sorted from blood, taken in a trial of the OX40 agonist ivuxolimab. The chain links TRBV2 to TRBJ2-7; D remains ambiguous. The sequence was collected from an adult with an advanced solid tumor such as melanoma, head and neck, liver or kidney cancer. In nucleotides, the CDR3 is TGTGCCAGCAGTGAACCCCCTTCTGGCGAGCAGTACTTC. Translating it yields CASSEPPSGEQYF.